The rows below give T cell receptor beta chains drawn from one sample of a study of T cell responses to AZD1222 COVID-19 vaccine. Some clones are missing from TCRdb's copy, which holds only in-frame ones; the method was immunoSEQ multiplex PCR. Of some 130,000 clones in the sample, over 65% were seen once. The sequencing used peripheral blood, collected on day 0 of AZD1222 vaccination. The receptors originated from an adult in good health. CDR3s include the opening cysteine and the closing phenylalanine or tryptophan. A D gene is named only where the DNA matches it firmly.

v_gene,j_gene,d_gene,CDR3aa,CDR3nt
TRBV27,TRBJ1-1,NA,CASSLSRNTEAFF,TGTGCCAGCAGTTTAAGCAGGAACACTGAAGCTTTCTTT
TRBV25-1,TRBJ2-2,NA,CASSGGFTGELFF,TGTGCCAGCAGTGGGGGGTTCACCGGGGAGCTGTTTTTT
TRBV10-3,TRBJ1-1,TRBD1,CAISPDRGFTEAFF,TGTGCCATCAGCCCCGACAGGGGGTTCACTGAAGCTTTCTTT
TRBV29-1,TRBJ2-6,TRBD1,CSASGTGGLSGANVLTF,TGCAGCGCCTCCGGGACAGGGGGCCTCTCTGGGGCCAACGTCCTGACTTTC
TRBV6-5,TRBJ1-2,TRBD1,CASGTEDYGYTF,TGTGCCAGTGGGACAGAAGACTATGGCTACACCTTC
TRBV28,TRBJ1-1,NA,CASSYEGIMNTEAFF,TGTGCCAGCAGCTACGAAGGGATTATGAACACTGAAGCTTTCTTT
TRBV30,TRBJ2-6,TRBD1,CAWSADPGQRHSGANVLTF,TGTGCCTGGAGTGCTGACCCGGGACAGCGGCACTCTGGGGCCAACGTCCTGACTTTC
TRBV6-5,TRBJ2-2,TRBD2,CASIGRGANTGELFF,TGTGCCAGCATCGGGCGGGGGGCGAACACCGGGGAGCTGTTTTTT
TRBV28,TRBJ2-6,TRBD2,CASSLQRGGSGANVLTF,TGTGCCAGCAGTTTACAGCGGGGGGGCTCTGGGGCCAACGTCCTGACTTTC
TRBV30,TRBJ2-5,TRBD2,CAWGSGGLGETQYF,TGTGCCTGGGGGAGCGGGGGGCTCGGAGAGACCCAGTACTTC
TRBV11-3,TRBJ2-2,NA,CASSSSAGGRTGELFF,TGTGCCAGCAGCTCTAGCGCCGGGGGCAGGACCGGGGAGCTGTTTTTT